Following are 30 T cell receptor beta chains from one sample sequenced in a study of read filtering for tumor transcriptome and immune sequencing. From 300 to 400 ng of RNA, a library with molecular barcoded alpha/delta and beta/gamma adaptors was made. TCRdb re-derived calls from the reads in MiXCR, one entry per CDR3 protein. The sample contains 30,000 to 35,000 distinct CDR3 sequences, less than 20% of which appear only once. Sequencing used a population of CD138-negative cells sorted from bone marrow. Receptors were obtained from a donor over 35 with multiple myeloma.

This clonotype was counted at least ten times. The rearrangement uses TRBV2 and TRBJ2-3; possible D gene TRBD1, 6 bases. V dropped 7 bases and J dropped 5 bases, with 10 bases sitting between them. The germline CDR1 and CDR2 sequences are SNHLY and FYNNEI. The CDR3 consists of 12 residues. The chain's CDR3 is CASTDRQDTQYF. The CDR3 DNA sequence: TGTGCCAGCACGGACAGACAAGATACGCAGTATTTT.

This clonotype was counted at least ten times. The CDR3 bases are TGTGCCAGCAGCCCACCCCCGGGTAGCAATTCACCCCTCCACTTT. Its translation: CASSPPPGSNSPLHF. The chain employs TRBV9 and TRBJ1-6; D remains ambiguous. Trimming cost V 4 bases and J 7 bases, with 15 bases left between them. Germline assignment: CDR1 SGDLS and CDR2 YYNGEE. This CDR3 has 15 amino acids. The full variable domain, with the rest looked up from reference TRBV9 and TRBJ1-6, is DSGVTQTPKHLITATGQRVTLRCSPRSGDLSVYWYQQSLDQGLQFLIQYYNGEERAKGNILERFSAQQFPDLHSELNLSSLELGDSALYFCASSPPPGSNSPLHFGNGTRLTVT.

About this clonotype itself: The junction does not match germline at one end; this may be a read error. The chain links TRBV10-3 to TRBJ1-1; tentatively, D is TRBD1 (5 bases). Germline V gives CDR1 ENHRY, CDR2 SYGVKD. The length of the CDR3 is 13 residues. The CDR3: CAIKNTVDTVAFF. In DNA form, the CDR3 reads TGTGCTATCAAAAATACAGTGGACACTGTAGCTTTCTTT.

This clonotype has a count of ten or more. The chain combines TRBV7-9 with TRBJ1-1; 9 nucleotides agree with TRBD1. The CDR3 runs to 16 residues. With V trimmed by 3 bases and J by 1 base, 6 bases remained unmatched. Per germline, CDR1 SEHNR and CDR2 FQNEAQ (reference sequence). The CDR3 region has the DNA TGTGCCAGCAGCTTGGCCCCGGGACAGGGGAACACTGAAGCTTTCTTT. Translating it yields CASSLAPGQGNTEAFF.

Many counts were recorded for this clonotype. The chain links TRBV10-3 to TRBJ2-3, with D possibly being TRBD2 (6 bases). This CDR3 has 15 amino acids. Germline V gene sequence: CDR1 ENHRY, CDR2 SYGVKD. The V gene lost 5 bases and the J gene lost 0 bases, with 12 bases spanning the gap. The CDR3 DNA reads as TGTGCCATCAGTCCTCCCGGGACTAGCACAGATACGCAGTATTTT. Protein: CAISPPGTSTDTQYF.

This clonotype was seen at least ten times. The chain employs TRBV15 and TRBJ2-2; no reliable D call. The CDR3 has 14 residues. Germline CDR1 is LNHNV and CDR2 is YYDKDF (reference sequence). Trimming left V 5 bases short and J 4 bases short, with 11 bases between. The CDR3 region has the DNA TGTGCCACCAGCCCCAGGCGTGGCACCGGGGAGCTGTTTTTT. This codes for CATSPRRGTGELFF.

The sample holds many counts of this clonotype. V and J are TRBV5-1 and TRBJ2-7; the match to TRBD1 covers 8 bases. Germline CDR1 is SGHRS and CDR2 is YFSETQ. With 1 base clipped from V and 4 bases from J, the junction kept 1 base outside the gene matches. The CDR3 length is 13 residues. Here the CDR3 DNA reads TGCGCCAGCAGCTTGAGACAGGGGTACGAGCAGTACTTC. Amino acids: CASSLRQGYEQYF.

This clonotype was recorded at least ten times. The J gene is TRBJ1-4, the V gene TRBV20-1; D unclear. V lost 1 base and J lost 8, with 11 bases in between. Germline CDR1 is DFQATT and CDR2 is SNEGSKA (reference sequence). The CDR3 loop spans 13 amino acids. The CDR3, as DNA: TGCAGTGCTAGAGTCCGGGGAAGGGAAAAACTGTTTTTT. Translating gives CSARVRGREKLFF.

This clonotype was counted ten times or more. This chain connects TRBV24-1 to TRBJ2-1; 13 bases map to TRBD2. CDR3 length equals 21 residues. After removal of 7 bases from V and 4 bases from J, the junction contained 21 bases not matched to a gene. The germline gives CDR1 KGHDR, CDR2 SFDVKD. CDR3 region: CATSTAPLLRTSGRLYNEQFF. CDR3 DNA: TGTGCCACCAGCACCGCCCCCCTCCTCCGGACTAGCGGGAGACTTTACAATGAGCAGTTCTTC.

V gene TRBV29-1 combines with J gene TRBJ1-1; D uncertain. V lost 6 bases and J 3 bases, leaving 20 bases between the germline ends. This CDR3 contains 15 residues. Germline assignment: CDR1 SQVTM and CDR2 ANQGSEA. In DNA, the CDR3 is TGCAGCGTCGACGCTCCGACATCCTCGGACACTGAAGCTTTCTTT. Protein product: CSVDAPTSSDTEAFF.

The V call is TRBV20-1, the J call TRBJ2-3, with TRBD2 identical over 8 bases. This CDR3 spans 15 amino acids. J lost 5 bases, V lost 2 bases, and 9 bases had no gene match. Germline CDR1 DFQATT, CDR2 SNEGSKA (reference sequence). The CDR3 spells CSARYFGRAVDTQYF. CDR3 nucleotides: TGCAGTGCTAGATACTTCGGGAGGGCCGTAGATACGCAGTATTTT.

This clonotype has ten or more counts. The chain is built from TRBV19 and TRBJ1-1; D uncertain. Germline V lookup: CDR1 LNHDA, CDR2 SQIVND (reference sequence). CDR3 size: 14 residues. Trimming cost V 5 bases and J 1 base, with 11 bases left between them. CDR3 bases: TGTGCCAGTAGTGGAGGCTGGGGGAACACTGAAGCTTTCTTT. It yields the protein CASSGGWGNTEAFF.

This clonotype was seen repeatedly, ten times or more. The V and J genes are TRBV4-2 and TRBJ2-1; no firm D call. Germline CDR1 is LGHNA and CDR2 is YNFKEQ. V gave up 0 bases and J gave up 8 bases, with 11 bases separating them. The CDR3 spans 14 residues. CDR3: CASSQDSAYYEQFF. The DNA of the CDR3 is TGTGCCAGCAGCCAAGATTCGGCATACTATGAGCAGTTCTTC.

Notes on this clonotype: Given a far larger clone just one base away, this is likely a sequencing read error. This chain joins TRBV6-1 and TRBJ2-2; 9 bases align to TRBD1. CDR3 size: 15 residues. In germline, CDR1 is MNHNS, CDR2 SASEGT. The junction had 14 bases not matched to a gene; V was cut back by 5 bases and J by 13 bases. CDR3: CASSPWTGVHRGLFF. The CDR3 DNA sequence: TGTGCCAGCAGTCCATGGACAGGGGTTCACCGGGGGCTGTTTTTT.

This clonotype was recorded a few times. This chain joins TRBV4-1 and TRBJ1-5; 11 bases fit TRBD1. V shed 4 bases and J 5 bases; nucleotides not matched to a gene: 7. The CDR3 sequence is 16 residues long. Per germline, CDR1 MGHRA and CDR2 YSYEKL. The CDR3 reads CASSRGPGQGDQPQHF. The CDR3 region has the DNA TGCGCCAGCAGCCGCGGACCGGGACAGGGGGATCAGCCCCAGCATTTT.

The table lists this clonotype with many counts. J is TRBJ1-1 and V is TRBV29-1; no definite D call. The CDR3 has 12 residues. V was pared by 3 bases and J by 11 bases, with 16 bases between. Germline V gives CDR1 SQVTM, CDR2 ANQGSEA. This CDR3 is CSVDGAGSKAFF. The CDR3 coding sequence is TGCAGCGTTGACGGTGCGGGGTCGAAGGCTTTCTTT.

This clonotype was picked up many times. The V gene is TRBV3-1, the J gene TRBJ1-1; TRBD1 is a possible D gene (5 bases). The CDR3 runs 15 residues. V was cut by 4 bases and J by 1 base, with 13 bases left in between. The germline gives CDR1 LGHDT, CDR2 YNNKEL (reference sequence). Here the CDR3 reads CASSRSTGRNTEAFF. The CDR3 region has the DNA TGTGCCAGCAGCCGATCTACAGGTCGGAACACTGAAGCTTTCTTT. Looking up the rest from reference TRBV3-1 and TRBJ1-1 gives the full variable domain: DTAVSQTPKYLVTQMGNDKSIKCEQNLGHDTMYWYKQDSKKFLKIMFSYNNKELIINETVPNRFSPKSPDKAHLNLHINSLELGDSAVYFCASSRSTGRNTEAFFGQGTRLTVV.

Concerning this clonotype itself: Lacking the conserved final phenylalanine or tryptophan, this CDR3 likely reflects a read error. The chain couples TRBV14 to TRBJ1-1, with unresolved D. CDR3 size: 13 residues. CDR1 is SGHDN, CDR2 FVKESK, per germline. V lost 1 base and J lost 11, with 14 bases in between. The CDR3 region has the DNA TGTGCCAGCAGCCAAGGACCGCCCCTGGGGGCTTTCTCT. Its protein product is CASSQGPPLGAFS.

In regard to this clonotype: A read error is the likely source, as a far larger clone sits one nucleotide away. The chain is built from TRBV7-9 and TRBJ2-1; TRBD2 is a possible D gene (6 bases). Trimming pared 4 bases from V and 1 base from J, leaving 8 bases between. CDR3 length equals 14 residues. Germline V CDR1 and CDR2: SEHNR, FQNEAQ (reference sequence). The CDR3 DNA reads TGTGCCAGCAGCTGGAGGGATTCCTACAATGAGCAGTTCTTC. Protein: CASSWRDSYNEQFF.

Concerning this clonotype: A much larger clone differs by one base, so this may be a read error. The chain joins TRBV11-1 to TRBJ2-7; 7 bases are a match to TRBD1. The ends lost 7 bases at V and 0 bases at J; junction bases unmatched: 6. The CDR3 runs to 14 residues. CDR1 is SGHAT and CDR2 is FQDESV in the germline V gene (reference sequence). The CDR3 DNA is TGTGCCAGCAACCTGGGACAGAGCTCCTACGAGCAGTACTTC. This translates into CASNLGQSSYEQYF.

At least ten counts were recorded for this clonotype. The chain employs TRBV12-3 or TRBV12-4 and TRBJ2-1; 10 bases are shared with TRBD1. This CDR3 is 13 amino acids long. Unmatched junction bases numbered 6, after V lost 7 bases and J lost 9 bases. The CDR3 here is CASTLGQGTEQFF. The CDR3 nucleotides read TGTGCCAGCACCCTGGGACAGGGGACTGAGCAGTTCTTC.

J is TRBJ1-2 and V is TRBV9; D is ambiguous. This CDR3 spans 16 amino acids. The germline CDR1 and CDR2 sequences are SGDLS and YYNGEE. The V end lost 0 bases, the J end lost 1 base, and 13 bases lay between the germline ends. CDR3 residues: CASSVGPGNLNYGYTF. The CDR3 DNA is TGTGCCAGCAGCGTAGGTCCCGGGAACCTTAACTATGGCTACACCTTC. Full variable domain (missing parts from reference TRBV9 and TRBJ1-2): DSGVTQTPKHLITATGQRVTLRCSPRSGDLSVYWYQQSLDQGLQFLIQYYNGEERAKGNILERFSAQQFPDLHSELNLSSLELGDSALYFCASSVGPGNLNYGYTFGSGTRLTVV.

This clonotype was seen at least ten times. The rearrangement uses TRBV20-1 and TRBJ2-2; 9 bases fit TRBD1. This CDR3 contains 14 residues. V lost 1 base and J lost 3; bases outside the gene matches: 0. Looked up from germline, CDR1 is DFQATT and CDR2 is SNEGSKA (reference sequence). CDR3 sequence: CSARGTGDTGELFF. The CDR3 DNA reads TGCAGTGCTAGAGGGACAGGGGACACCGGGGAGCTGTTTTTT.

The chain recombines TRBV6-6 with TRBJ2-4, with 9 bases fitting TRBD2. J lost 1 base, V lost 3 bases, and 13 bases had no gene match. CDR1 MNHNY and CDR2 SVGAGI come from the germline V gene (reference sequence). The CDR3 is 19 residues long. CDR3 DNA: TGTGCCAGCAGTTATTACGCTAGCGGGAACCTAAAGGCCAAAAACATTCAGTACTTC. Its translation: CASSYYASGNLKAKNIQYF.

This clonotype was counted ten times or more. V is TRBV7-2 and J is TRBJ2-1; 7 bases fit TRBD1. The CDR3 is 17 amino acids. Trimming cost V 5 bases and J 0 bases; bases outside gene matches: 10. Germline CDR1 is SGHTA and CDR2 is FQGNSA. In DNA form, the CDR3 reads TGTGCCAGCAGCATCTGGGACAGTGTACCCTCCTACAATGAGCAGTTCTTC. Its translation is CASSIWDSVPSYNEQFF.

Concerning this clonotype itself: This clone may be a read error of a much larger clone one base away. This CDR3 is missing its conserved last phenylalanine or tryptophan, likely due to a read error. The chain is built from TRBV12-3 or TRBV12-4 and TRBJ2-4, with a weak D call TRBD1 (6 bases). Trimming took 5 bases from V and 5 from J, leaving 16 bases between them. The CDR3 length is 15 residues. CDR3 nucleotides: TGTGCCAGCAGTCCCGTACAGGGTTTCCAAAACATTCAGTACTTA. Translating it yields CASSPVQGFQNIQYL.

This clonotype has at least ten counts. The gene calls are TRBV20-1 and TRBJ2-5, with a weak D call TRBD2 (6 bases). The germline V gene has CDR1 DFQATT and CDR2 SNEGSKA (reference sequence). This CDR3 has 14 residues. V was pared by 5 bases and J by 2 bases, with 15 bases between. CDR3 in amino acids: CSAEAEGWQETQYF. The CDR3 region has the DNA TGCAGTGCTGAGGCGGAGGGGTGGCAAGAGACCCAGTACTTC.

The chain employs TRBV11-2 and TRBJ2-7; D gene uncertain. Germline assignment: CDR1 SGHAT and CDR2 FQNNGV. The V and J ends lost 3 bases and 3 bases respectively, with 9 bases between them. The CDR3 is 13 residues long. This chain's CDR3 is CASSLGRNYEQYF. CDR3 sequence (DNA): TGTGCCAGCAGCTTGGGCAGAAACTACGAGCAGTACTTC.

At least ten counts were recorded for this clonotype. CDR3: CASSPVTGGPAEAFF. Written as DNA, the CDR3 is TGTGCCAGCAGCCCCGTAACCGGGGGGCCGGCTGAAGCTTTCTTT. V usage is TRBV3-2 and J usage is TRBJ1-1; no DNA check was done on the table's D call, TRBD1. TRBV3-2 is a documented pseudogene. The CDR3 is 15 residues long.

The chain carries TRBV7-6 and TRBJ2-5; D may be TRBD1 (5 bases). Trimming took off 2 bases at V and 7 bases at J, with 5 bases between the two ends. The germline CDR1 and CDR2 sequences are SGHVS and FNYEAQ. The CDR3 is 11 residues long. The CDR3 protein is CASSLRGTQYF. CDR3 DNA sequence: TGTGCCAGCAGCTTAAGGGGGACCCAGTACTTC. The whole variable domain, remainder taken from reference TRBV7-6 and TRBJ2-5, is GAGVSQSPRYKVTKRGQDVALRCDPISGHVSLYWYRQALGQGPEFLTYFNYEAQQDKSGLPNDRFSAERPEGSISTLTIQRTEQRDSAMYRCASSLRGTQYFGPGTRLLVL.